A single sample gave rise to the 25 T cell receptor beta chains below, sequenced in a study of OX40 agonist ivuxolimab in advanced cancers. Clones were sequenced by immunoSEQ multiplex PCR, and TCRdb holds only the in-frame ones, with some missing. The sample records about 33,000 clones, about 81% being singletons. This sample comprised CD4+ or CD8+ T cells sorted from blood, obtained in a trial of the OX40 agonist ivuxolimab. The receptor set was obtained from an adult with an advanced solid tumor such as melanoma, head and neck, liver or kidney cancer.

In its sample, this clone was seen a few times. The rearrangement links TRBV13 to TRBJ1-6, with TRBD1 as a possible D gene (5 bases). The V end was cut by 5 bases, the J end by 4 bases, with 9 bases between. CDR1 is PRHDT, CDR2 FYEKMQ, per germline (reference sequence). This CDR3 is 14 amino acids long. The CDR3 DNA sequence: TGTGCCAGCAGCCTGGGACCATATAATTCACCCCTCCACTTT. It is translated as CASSLGPYNSPLHF.

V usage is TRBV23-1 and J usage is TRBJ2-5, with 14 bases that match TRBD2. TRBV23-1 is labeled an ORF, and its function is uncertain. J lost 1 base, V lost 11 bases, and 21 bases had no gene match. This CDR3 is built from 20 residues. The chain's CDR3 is CAPWRGRLAGGPNPQETQYF. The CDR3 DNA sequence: TGCGCCCCATGGCGGGGGCGACTAGCGGGAGGGCCTAACCCCCAAGAGACCCAGTACTTC.

CDR3 in DNA: TGTGCCAGCAGCCAGCTCACGGATACGCAGTATTTT. As protein: CASSQLTDTQYF. The V and J genes are TRBV7-9 and TRBJ2-3; D is unresolved. Germline values: CDR1 SEHNR, CDR2 FQNEAQ (reference sequence). This CDR3 has 12 amino acids. V was cut by 5 bases and J by 6 bases, with 9 bases left in between.

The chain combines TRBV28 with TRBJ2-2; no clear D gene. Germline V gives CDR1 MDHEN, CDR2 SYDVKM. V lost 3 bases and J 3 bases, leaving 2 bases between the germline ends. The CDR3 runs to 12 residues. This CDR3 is CASSLDTGELFF. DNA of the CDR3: TGTGCCAGCAGTTTGGACACCGGGGAGCTGTTTTTT.

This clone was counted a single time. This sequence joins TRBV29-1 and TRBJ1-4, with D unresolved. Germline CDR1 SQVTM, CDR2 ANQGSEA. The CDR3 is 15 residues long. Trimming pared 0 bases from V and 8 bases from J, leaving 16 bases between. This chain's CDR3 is CSVEDFGDDEEKLFF. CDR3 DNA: TGCAGCGTTGAAGATTTCGGGGATGACGAAGAAAAACTGTTTTTT. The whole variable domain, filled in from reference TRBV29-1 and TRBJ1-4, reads SAVISQKPSRDICQRGTSLTIQCQVDSQVTMMFWYRQQPGQSLTLIATANQGSEATYESGFVIDKFPISRPNLTFSTLTVSNMSPEDSSIYLCSVEDFGDDEEKLFFGSGTQLSVL.

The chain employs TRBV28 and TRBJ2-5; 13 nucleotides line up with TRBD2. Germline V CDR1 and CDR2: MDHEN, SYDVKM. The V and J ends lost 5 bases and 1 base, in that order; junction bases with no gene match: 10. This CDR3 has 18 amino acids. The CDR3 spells CASSHGLAGVPLQETQYF. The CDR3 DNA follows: TGTGCCAGCAGTCATGGACTAGCGGGAGTCCCGCTCCAAGAGACCCAGTACTTC.

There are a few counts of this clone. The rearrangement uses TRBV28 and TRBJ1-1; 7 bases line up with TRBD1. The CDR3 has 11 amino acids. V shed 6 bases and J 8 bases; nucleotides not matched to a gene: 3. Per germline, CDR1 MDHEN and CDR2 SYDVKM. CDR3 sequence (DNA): TGTGCCAGCAGCTCGGACAGGGAAGCTTTCTTT. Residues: CASSSDREAFF.

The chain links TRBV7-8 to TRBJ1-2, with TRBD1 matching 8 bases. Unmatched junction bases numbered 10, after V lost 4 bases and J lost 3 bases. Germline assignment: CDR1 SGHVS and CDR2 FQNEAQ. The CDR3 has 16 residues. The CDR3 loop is CASSSPVDRVDYGYTF. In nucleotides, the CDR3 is TGTGCCAGCAGCTCTCCCGTGGACAGGGTAGACTATGGCTACACCTTC.

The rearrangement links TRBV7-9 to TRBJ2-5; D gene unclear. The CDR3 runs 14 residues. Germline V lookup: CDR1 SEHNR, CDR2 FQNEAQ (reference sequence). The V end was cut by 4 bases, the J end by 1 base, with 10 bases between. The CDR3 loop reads CASSSITPQETQYF. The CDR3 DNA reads TGTGCCAGCAGCTCCATCACCCCCCAAGAGACCCAGTACTTC.

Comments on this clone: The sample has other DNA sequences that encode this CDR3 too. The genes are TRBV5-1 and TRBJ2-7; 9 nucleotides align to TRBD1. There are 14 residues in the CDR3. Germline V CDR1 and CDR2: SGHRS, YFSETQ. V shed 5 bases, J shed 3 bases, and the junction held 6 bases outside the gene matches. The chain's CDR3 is CASSADRGGYEQYF. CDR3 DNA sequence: TGCGCCAGCAGTGCGGACAGGGGAGGCTACGAGCAGTACTTC.

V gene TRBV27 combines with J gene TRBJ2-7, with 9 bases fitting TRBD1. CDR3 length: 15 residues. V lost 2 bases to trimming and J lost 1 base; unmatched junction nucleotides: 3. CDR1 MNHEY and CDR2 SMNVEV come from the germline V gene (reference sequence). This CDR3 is CASSLGTGSSYEQYF. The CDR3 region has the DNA TGTGCCAGCAGTTTAGGGACAGGGTCTTCCTACGAGCAGTACTTC.

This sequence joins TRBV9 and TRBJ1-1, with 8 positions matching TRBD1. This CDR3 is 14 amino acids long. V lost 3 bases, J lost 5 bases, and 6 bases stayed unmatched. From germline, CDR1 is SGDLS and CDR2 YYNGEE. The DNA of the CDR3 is TGTGCCAGCAGCGCAGCTTACAGGGGGACTGAAGCTTTCTTT. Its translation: CASSAAYRGTEAFF. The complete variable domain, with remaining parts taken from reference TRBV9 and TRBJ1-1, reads DSGVTQTPKHLITATGQRVTLRCSPRSGDLSVYWYQQSLDQGLQFLIQYYNGEERAKGNILERFSAQQFPDLHSELNLSSLELGDSALYFCASSAAYRGTEAFFGQGTRLTVV.

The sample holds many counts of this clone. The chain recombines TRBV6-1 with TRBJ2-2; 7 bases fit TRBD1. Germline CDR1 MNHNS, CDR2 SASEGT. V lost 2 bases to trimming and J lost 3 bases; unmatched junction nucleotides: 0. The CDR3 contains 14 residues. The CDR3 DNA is TGTGCCAGCAGTGAACAGGGGGACACCGGGGAGCTGTTTTTT. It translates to CASSEQGDTGELFF.

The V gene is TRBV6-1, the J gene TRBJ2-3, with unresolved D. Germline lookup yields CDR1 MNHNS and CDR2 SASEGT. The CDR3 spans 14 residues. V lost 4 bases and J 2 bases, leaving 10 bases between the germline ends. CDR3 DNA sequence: TGTGCCAGCAGTGGAGTCGGATTCACAGATACGCAGTATTTT. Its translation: CASSGVGFTDTQYF.

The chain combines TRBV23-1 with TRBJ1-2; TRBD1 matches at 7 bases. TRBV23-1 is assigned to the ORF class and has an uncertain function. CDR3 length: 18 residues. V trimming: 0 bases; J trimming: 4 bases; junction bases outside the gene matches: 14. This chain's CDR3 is CASSQSRQPRGQVYGYTF. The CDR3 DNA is TGCGCCAGCAGTCAATCTCGGCAGCCTAGGGGGCAGGTCTATGGCTACACCTTC.

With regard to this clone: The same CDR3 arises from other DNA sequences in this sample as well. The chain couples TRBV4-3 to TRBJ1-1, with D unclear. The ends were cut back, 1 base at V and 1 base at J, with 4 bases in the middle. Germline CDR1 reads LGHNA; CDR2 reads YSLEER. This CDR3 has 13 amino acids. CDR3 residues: CASSQAGNTEAFF. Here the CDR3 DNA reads TGCGCCAGCAGCCAAGCAGGGAACACTGAAGCTTTCTTT.

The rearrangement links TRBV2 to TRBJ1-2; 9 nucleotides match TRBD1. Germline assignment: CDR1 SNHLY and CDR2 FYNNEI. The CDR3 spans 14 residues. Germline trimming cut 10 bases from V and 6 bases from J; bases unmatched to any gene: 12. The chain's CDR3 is CATNERDRANGYTF. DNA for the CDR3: TGTGCCACCAACGAGCGGGACAGGGCTAATGGCTACACCTTC. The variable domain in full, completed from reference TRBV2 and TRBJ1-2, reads EPEVTQTPSHQVTQMGQEVILRCVPISNHLYFYWYRQILGQKVEFLVSFYNNEISEKSEIFDDQFSVERPDGSNFTLKIRSTKLEDSAMYFCATNERDRANGYTFGSGTRLTVV.

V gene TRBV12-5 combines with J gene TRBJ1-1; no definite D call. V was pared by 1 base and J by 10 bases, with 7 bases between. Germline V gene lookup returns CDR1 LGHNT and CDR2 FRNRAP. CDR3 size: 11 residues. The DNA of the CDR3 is TGTGCTAGTGGTTTGGGGGCGCCAGCTTTCTTT. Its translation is CASGLGAPAFF.

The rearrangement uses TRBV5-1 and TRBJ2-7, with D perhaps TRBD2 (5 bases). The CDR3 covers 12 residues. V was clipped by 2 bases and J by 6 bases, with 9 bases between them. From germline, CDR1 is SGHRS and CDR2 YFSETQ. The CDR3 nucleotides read TGCGCCAGCAGCTTTAGCGCCGGCGAGCAGTACTTC. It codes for CASSFSAGEQYF. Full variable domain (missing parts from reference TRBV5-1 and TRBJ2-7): KAGVTQTPRYLIKTRGQQVTLSCSPISGHRSVSWYQQTPGQGLQFLFEYFSETQRNKGNFPGRFSGRQFSNSRSEMNVSTLELGDSALYLCASSFSAGEQYFGPGTRLTVT.

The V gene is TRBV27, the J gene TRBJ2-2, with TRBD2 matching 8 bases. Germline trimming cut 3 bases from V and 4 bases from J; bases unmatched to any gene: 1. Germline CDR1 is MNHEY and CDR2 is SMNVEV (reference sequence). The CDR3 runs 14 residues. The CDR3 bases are TGTGCCAGCAGTTTGAGCGGGAGCACCGGGGAGCTGTTTTTT. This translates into CASSLSGSTGELFF.

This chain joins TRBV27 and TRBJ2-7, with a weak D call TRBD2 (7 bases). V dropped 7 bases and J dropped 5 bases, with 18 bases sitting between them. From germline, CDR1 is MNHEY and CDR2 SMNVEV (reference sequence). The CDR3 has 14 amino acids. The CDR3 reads CASKRGGAGHEQYF. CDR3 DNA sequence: TGTGCCAGCAAGAGGGGGGGAGCAGGCCACGAGCAGTACTTC.

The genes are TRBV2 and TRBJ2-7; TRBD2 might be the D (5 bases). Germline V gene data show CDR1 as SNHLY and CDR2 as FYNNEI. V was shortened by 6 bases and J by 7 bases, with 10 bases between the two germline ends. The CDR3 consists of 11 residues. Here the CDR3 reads CASSAIAEQYF. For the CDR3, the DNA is TGTGCCAGCAGCGCAATAGCGGAGCAGTACTTC.

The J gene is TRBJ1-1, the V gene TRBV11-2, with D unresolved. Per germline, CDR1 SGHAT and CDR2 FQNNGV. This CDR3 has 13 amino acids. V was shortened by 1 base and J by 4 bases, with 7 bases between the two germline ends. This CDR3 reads CASSLGAGTEAFF. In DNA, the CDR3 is TGTGCCAGCAGCTTAGGCGCCGGCACTGAAGCTTTCTTT. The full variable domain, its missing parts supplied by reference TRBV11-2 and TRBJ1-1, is EAGVAQSPRYKIIEKRQSVAFWCNPISGHATLYWYQQILGQGPKLLIQFQNNGVVDDSQLPKDRFSAERLKGVDSTLKIQPAKLEDSAVYLCASSLGAGTEAFFGQGTRLTVV.

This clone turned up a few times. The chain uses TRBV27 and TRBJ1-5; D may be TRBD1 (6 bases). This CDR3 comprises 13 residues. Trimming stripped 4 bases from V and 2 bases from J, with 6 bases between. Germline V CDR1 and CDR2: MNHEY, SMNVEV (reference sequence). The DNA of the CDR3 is TGTGCCAGCAGTTACAGGGGCAATCAGCCCCAGCATTTT. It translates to CASSYRGNQPQHF.

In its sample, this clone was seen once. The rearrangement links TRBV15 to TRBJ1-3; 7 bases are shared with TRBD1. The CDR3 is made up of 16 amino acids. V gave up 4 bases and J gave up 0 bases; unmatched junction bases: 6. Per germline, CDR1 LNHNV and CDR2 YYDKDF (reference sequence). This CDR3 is CATSNRQGYSGNTIYF. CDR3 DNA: TGTGCCACCAGCAACCGACAGGGATACTCTGGAAACACCATATATTTT.